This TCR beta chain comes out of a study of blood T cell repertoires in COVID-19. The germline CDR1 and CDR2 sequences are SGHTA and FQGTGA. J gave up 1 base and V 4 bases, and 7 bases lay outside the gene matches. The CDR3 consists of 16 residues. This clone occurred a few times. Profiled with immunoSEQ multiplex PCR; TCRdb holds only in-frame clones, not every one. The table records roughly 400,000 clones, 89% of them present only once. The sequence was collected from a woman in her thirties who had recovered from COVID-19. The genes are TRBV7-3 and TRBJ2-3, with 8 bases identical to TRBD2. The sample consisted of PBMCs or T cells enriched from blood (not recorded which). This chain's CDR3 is CASSSVAGGRTDTQYF. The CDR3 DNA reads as TGTGCCAGCAGCTCCGTTGCGGGAGGCCGCACAGATACGCAGTATTTT.